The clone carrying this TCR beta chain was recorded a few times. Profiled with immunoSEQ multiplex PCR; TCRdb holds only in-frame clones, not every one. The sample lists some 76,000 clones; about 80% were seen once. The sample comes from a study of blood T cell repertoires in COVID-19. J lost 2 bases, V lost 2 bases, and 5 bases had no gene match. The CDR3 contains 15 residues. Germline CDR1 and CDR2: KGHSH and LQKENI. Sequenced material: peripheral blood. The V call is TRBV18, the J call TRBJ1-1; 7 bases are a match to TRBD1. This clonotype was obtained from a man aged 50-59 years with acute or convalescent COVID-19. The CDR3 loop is CASSPLQGPNTEAFF. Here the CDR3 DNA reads TGTGCCAGCTCACCATTACAGGGGCCAAACACTGAAGCTTTCTTT.